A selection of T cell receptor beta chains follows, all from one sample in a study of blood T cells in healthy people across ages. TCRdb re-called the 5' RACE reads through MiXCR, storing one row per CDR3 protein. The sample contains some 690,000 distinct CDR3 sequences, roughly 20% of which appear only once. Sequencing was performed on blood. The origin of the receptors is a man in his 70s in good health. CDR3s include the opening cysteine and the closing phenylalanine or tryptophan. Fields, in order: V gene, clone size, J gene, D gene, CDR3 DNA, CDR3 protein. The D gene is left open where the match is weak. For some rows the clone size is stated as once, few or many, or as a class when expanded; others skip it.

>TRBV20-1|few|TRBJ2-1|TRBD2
TGCAGTGCAGAGCGGGGGGTGAATGAGCAGTTCTTC
CSAERGVNEQFF
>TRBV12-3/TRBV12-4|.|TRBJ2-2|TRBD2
TGTGCCAGCAGTTTATACGGGGGGGCTGGCGGGGAGCTGTTTTTT
CASSLYGGAGGELFF
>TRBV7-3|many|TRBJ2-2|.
TGTGCCAGCAGCTCTCTCTCGGGAACCGGGGAGCTGTTTTTT
CASSSLSGTGELFF
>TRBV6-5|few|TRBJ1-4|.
TGTGCCAGCGGCAGGGCGTCTAATGAAAAACTGTTTTTT
CASGRASNEKLFF
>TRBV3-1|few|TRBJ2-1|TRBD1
TGTGCCAGCAGCCAAAAACGACAGGGGGCTAATGAGCAGTTCTTC
CASSQKRQGANEQFF
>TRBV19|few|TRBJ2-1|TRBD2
TGTGCCAGTACTAGCGGGGAGGTGCACAATGAGCAGTTCTTC
CASTSGEVHNEQFF
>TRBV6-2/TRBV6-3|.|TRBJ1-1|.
TGTGCCAGCAGTAAATTCCGGGATGACACTGAAGCTTTCTTT
CASSKFRDDTEAFF
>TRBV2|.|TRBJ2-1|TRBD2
TGTGCCGGACTAGCGGGAGAGTACAATGAGCAGTTCTTC
CAGLAGEYNEQFF
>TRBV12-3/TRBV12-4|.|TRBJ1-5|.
TGTGCCAGCAGTTCAAAGGGGGTCCATCAGCCCCAGCATTTT
CASSSKGVHQPQHF
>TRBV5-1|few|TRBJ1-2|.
TGCGCCAGCAGCCCTGTCGGAAATTATGGCTACACCTTC
CASSPVGNYGYTF
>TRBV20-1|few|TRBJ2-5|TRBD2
TGCAGTGCGACTAGCGGGTCACAAGAGACCCAGTACTTC
CSATSGSQETQYF
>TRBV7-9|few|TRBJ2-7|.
TGTGCCAGCAGCTCAAGAGACACCGCGTCCTACGAGCAGTACTTC
CASSSRDTASYEQYF
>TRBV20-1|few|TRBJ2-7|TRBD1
TGCAGTGCTCCCGGACAGGGTGGGAAGTACGAGCAGTACTTC
CSAPGQGGKYEQYF
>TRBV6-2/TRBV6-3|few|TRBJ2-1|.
TGTGCCAGCAGTTACTCGATCCGACTGAATGAGCAGTTCTTC
CASSYSIRLNEQFF
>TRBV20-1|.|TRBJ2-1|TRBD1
TGCAGTGCAACCAGACAGGGTTCCCTCAATGAGCAGTTCTTC
CSATRQGSLNEQFF
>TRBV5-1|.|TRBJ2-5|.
TGCGCCAGCAGCCCTTGGCTTAATAAGGACCTCCAAGAGACCCAGTACTTC
CASSPWLNKDLQETQYF
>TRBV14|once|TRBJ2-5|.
TGTGCCAGCAGCCAAGATTTGGGTCGCATGAACCCTCAAGAGACCCGGTACTTT
CASSQDLGRMNPQETRYF
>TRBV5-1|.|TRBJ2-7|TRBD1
TGCGCCAGCAGGGTCTTCTTGACAGGGGGAAACGAGCAGTACTTC
CASRVFLTGGNEQYF
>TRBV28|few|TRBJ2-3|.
TGTGCCAGCGCGGCTAGTCTCCTCCGGGATACGCAGTATTTT
CASAASLLRDTQYF
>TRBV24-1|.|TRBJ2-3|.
TGTGCCACCAGTGATAAAGATCTAGTCTCCACAGATACGCAGTATTTT
CATSDKDLVSTDTQYF
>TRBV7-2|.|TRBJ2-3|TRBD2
TGTGCCAGCAGCTTAGCGAGCGGGGGTAGGGATACGCAGTATTTT
CASSLASGGRDTQYF
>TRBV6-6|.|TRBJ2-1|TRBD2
TGTGCCAGCAGTTCTTCCCGACTAGCGGGACTAAATGAGCAGTTCTTC
CASSSSRLAGLNEQFF
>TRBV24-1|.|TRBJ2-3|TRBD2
TGTGCCACCAGTGATTTTGCGGGAGACAACACAGATACGCAGTATTTT
CATSDFAGDNTDTQYF
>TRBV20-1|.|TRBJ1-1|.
TGCAGTGCTAGAGCCTCCGTGGGGGCCCAGGGTGAAGCTTTCTTT
CSARASVGAQGEAFF
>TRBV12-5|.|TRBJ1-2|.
TGTGCTAGTGGTTTTGAAACAGGAGGCTACACCTTC
CASGFETGGYTF
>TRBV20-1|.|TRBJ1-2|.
TGCAGTGCTAGAAGGTCAACCGGGGATGGCTACACCTTC
CSARRSTGDGYTF
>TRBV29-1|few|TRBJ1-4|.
TGCAGCGTTGAAGAGGCCGGGGAAAAACTGTTTTTT
CSVEEAGEKLFF
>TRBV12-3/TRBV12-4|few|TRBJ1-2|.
TGTGCCAGCAGTTTAGTAGAACAGCCCTATGGCTACACCTTC
CASSLVEQPYGYTF